Listed below are T cell receptor beta chains from one sample, sequenced in a study of T cells in pancreatic ductal adenocarcinoma. Using immunoSEQ multiplex PCR, the repertoire was profiled, and TCRdb retains in-frame clones only, with some absent. Here the sample spans over 90,000 clones, about 95% being singletons. Sequencing input: PBMCs. The receptor set was obtained from a human donor with pancreatic ductal adenocarcinoma. The CDR3 runs from the conserved cysteine through the conserved F or W. The D gene is left open where the match is weak. Where a row states a size, it is once, few, many or the class of an expanded clone; other rows omit it.

J gene	V gene	clone size	D gene	CDR3 protein	CDR3 DNA
TRBJ2-7	TRBV7-2	.	.	CASSSQGYEQYF	TGTGCCAGCAGCTCCCAGGGTTACGAGCAGTACTTC
TRBJ2-1	TRBV27	.	TRBD2	CASGHQRENNEQFF	TGTGCCAGCGGGCACCAGCGGGAAAACAATGAGCAGTTCTTC
TRBJ2-1	TRBV9	once	.	CASSVSLGDNEQFF	TGTGCCAGCAGCGTGTCTCTGGGAGACAATGAGCAGTTCTTC
TRBJ2-7	TRBV2	.	TRBD2	CASGRREGFEQYF	TGTGCCAGCGGACGGCGGGAGGGCTTCGAGCAGTACTTC
TRBJ2-1	TRBV2	.	.	CASTQGGVNEQFF	TGTGCCAGCACACAGGGTGGGGTGAATGAGCAGTTCTTC
TRBJ2-7	TRBV7-2	.	TRBD1	CASSLDRGHYEQYF	TGTGCCAGCAGCCTCGACAGGGGGCACTACGAGCAGTACTTC
TRBJ2-7	TRBV5-5	.	.	CASSATYEQYF	TGTGCCAGCAGCGCGACCTACGAGCAGTACTTC
TRBJ1-4	TRBV30	.	.	CAWSVGSEKLFF	TGTGCCTGGAGTGTAGGGAGCGAAAAACTGTTTTTT
TRBJ2-7	TRBV6-1	.	.	CAIISGGTADEQYF	TGTGCCATAATTAGTGGCGGGACTGCGGACGAGCAGTACTTC
TRBJ2-3	TRBV2	.	.	CASSGPPGKGTDTQYF	TGTGCCAGCAGCGGCCCTCCGGGGAAGGGCACAGATACGCAGTATTTT
TRBJ1-1	TRBV9	.	.	CASSLPTSTSRRDTEAFF	TGTGCCAGCAGCCTCCCCACGAGCACATCGCGCCGGGACACTGAAGCTTTCTTT
TRBJ2-3	TRBV20-1	.	.	CTPSTTDTQYF	TGCACCCCCTCTACCACAGATACGCAGTATTTT
TRBJ2-2	TRBV7-6	.	.	CASSLGSRNTGELFF	TGTGCCAGCAGCTTAGGGAGTAGGAACACCGGGGAGCTGTTTTTT
TRBJ2-7	TRBV7-3	.	TRBD2	CASSVTSGRGYEQYF	TGTGCCAGCAGCGTAACTAGCGGGAGAGGGTACGAGCAGTACTTC
TRBJ2-3	TRBV6-5	.	TRBD1	CASKGQGGPDTQYF	TGTGCCAGCAAGGGACAGGGAGGTCCAGATACGCAGTATTTT
TRBJ1-5	TRBV10-3	.	.	CAISEEKGGNQPQHF	TGTGCCATCAGTGAAGAGAAGGGAGGCAATCAGCCCCAGCATTTT
TRBJ1-4	TRBV6-1	.	TRBD1	CASTLTGINEKLFF	TGTGCCAGCACCTTGACAGGGATTAATGAAAAACTGTTTTTT
TRBJ2-1	TRBV29-1	once	TRBD2	CSVARLAGGGEQFF	TGCAGCGTTGCGCGACTAGCGGGAGGTGGTGAGCAGTTCTTC
TRBJ2-7	TRBV30	.	TRBD1	CAWRPGQGVYEQYF	TGTGCCTGGAGGCCGGGACAGGGAGTCTACGAGCAGTACTTC
TRBJ2-7	TRBV2	once	TRBD1	CASSSGTGDSTPFYEQYF	TGTGCCAGCAGTTCCGGGACAGGGGACTCCACTCCCTTCTACGAGCAGTACTTC
TRBJ1-1	TRBV7-3	.	TRBD1	CASSLQGAGYAEAFF	TGTGCCAGCAGCTTGCAGGGGGCTGGATACGCTGAAGCTTTCTTT
TRBJ1-5	TRBV21-1	.	.	CASSNYSQPQHF	TGTGCCAGCAGCAACTACAGTCAGCCCCAGCATTTT
TRBJ2-7	TRBV6-5	once	TRBD2	CASSYSGGGSGYEQYF	TGTGCCAGCAGTTACTCGGGGGGGGGTTCCGGATACGAGCAGTACTTC
TRBJ2-3	TRBV2	.	.	CASEQGADTQYF	TGTGCCAGCGAACAGGGTGCAGATACGCAGTATTTT
TRBJ2-3	TRBV2	.	TRBD2	CASTSGRTDTQYF	TGTGCCAGCACTAGCGGACGCACAGATACGCAGTATTTT
TRBJ2-2	TRBV4-1	.	TRBD1	CASSQTLQGADTGELFF	TGCGCCAGCAGCCAAACTCTACAGGGGGCCGACACCGGGGAGCTGTTTTTT
TRBJ2-1	TRBV7-3	.	.	CASSEYRDSQEQFF	TGTGCCAGCAGCGAGTACCGGGACTCCCAAGAGCAGTTCTTC
TRBJ2-7	TRBV7-9	.	.	CASSLPPNSYEQYF	TGTGCCAGCAGCCTCCCCCCCAACAGTTACGAGCAGTACTTC
TRBJ2-7	TRBV29-1	.	.	CSVVGLGGKSYEQYF	TGCAGCGTTGTGGGCCTGGGGGGTAAATCCTACGAGCAGTACTTC
TRBJ1-2	TRBV18	.	TRBD1	CASSRNQGQGKSAAGYTF	TGTGCCAGCTCGCGCAACCAGGGACAGGGTAAAAGCGCGGCTGGCTACACCTTC
TRBJ2-7	TRBV11-2	.	TRBD2	CASSPRTSGIYEQYF	TGTGCCAGCAGCCCCCGGACTAGCGGGATATACGAGCAGTACTTC
TRBJ2-5	TRBV10-1	once	.	CASNTVQETQYF	TGCGCCAGCAATACAGTCCAAGAGACCCAGTACTTC
TRBJ2-7	TRBV27	.	TRBD2	CASSQRLAGLGEQYF	TGTGCCAGCAGTCAAAGACTAGCGGGGTTAGGTGAGCAGTACTTC
TRBJ2-4	TRBV11-1	.	.	CASSLDLNIQYF	TGTGCCAGCAGCTTAGATCTAAACATTCAGTACTTC
TRBJ2-2	TRBV2	.	.	CASTDKGYTGELFF	TGTGCCAGCACTGACAAGGGGTACACCGGGGAGCTGTTTTTT
TRBJ2-1	TRBV28	.	.	CASSSPTRDNEQFF	TGTGCCAGCAGTTCCCCCACTAGAGACAATGAGCAGTTCTTC
TRBJ2-1	TRBV5-6	.	TRBD1	CASSLVTGAGNEQFF	TGTGCCAGCAGCTTGGTGACAGGGGCCGGCAATGAGCAGTTCTTC
TRBJ2-7	TRBV9	.	.	CASSTLESGYEQYF	TGTGCCAGCAGCACCCTTGAAAGCGGCTACGAGCAGTACTTC
TRBJ2-7	TRBV5-1	once	.	CASSPDQQGMDEQYF	TGCGCCAGCAGCCCGGATCAACAGGGAATGGACGAGCAGTACTTC
TRBJ2-7	TRBV2	once	.	CAGQQERLGYEQYF	TGTGCCGGACAGCAGGAGCGTCTGGGATACGAGCAGTACTTC
TRBJ2-1	TRBV6-1	.	.	CASSHRVNEQFF	TGTGCCAGCAGCCACAGGGTTAATGAGCAGTTCTTC
TRBJ2-7	TRBV27	.	TRBD1	CASSLGQASSYEQYF	TGTGCCAGCAGTTTAGGACAGGCAAGCTCCTACGAGCAGTACTTC
TRBJ2-5	TRBV6-4	.	.	CASSDRPGETQYF	TGTGCCAGCAGTGACAGACCGGGGGAGACCCAGTACTTC
TRBJ2-5	TRBV30	.	.	CAWSVTSGGETQYF	TGTGCCTGGAGTGTAACGAGCGGCGGGGAGACCCAGTACTTC
TRBJ2-3	TRBV11-2	.	.	CASRLPGTDTQYF	TGTGCCAGCAGACTGCCGGGCACAGATACGCAGTATTTT
TRBJ2-1	TRBV15	.	TRBD1	CATSTPGTGAYNEQFF	TGTGCCACCAGCACCCCAGGGACAGGGGCTTACAATGAGCAGTTCTTC
TRBJ2-5	TRBV9	.	.	CASSVAHQGGETQYF	TGTGCCAGCAGCGTGGCCCATCAGGGGGGCGAGACCCAGTACTTC
TRBJ2-4	TRBV6-1	.	.	CASSEPQLPIQYF	TGTGCCAGCAGTGAACCGCAGTTACCCATTCAGTACTTC
TRBJ1-5	TRBV6-5	.	.	CASSLGPRGQPQHF	TGTGCCAGCAGTTTGGGGCCTAGAGGTCAGCCCCAGCATTTT
TRBJ2-1	TRBV14	.	TRBD2	CASSQGSLTSGRGEQFF	TGTGCCAGCAGCCAAGGGTCTCTGACTAGCGGGAGAGGGGAGCAGTTCTTC
TRBJ1-1	TRBV5-1	.	TRBD1	CASTGQGRTEAFF	TGCGCCAGCACCGGACAGGGGCGGACTGAAGCTTTCTTT
TRBJ1-4	TRBV7-9	.	.	CASSSPTGPGEKLFF	TGTGCCAGCAGCTCCCCGACAGGACCGGGTGAAAAACTGTTTTTT
TRBJ2-5	TRBV7-2	.	TRBD1	CASSLGSADRGRETQYF	TGTGCCAGCAGCTTAGGTTCAGCGGACAGGGGGCGGGAGACCCAGTACTTC
TRBJ2-7	TRBV28	.	.	CASSRTAVVQGRNEQYF	TGTGCCAGCAGTCGGACCGCGGTGGTACAGGGAAGAAACGAGCAGTACTTC
TRBJ2-7	TRBV30	.	.	CAWSADRYPYEQYF	TGTGCCTGGAGTGCTGACAGGTACCCCTACGAGCAGTACTTC
TRBJ2-4	TRBV6-1	.	.	CASSEGSLAGGYIQYF	TGTGCCAGCAGTGAAGGGAGTCTAGCCGGAGGATACATTCAGTACTTC
TRBJ2-1	TRBV5-1	.	TRBD2	CASRLAGSSYNEQFF	TGCGCCAGCCGACTAGCGGGGAGCTCCTACAATGAGCAGTTCTTC
TRBJ1-2	TRBV10-2	few	.	CASSREAWYGYTF	TGCGCCAGCAGCAGGGAAGCGTGGTATGGCTACACCTTC
TRBJ2-3	TRBV6-1	.	.	CASSATGLDTQYF	TGTGCCAGCAGTGCTACAGGGTTAGATACGCAGTATTTT